Each of the 27 T cell receptor beta chains below was sequenced from the same sample in a study of T cell responses to AZD1222 COVID-19 vaccine. The protocol was immunoSEQ multiplex PCR, while the TCRdb copy is restricted to in-frame clones and leaves out a portion. Of 60,000 to 65,000 clones listed, about 70% are singletons. The sample was peripheral blood, taken on day 0 of AZD1222 vaccination. All receptors derive from an adult in good health.

This clone has more than one count but fewer than ten. The chain carries TRBV10-3 and TRBJ2-3; D could derive from TRBD1 or TRBD2 (6 bases each). This CDR3 contains 13 residues. Germline CDR1 and CDR2: ENHRY and SYGVKD. Trimming shortened V by 8 bases and J by 5 bases, and 14 bases separated the two germline ends. DNA for the CDR3: TGTGCCATCGGAGGGACACGGCAAGATACGCAGTATTTT. Translating it yields CAIGGTRQDTQYF.

The V call is TRBV2, the J call TRBJ1-5, with D hard to call. The CDR3 sequence is 15 residues long. V lost 5 bases and J 1 base, leaving 12 bases between the germline ends. The germline gives CDR1 SNHLY, CDR2 FYNNEI. Here the CDR3 reads CASSSVGRSNQPQHF. CDR3 bases: TGTGCCAGCAGTTCAGTGGGCAGGAGCAATCAGCCCCAGCATTTT.

This chain connects TRBV10-3 to TRBJ1-2; 10 bases are a match to TRBD1. V dropped 6 bases and J dropped 4; count of bases not matched to a gene: 8. This CDR3 is built from 15 residues. In germline, CDR1 is ENHRY, CDR2 SYGVKD. The CDR3 is CAIRPGQGTGYGYTF. Written as DNA, the CDR3 is TGTGCCATCAGACCGGGACAGGGGACCGGCTATGGCTACACCTTC.

The chain carries TRBV30 and TRBJ1-1; D remains unclear. V shed 0 bases and J shed 1 base, with 6 bases lying between them. CDR3 length equals 13 residues. Germline CDR1 reads GTSNPN; CDR2 reads SVGIG (reference sequence). Written as DNA, the CDR3 is TGTGCCTGGAGTGTAAACCCGAACACTGAAGCTTTCTTT. This sequence encodes CAWSVNPNTEAFF.

The chain uses TRBV7-9 and TRBJ1-1, with a weak D call TRBD1 (6 bases). The CDR3 covers 13 residues. V gave up 5 bases and J gave up 4 bases, with 11 bases separating them. From germline, CDR1 is SEHNR and CDR2 FQNEAQ (reference sequence). DNA of the CDR3: TGTGCCAGCAGCCCTCGGGGGGCCACTGAAGCTTTCTTT. This sequence encodes CASSPRGATEAFF.

V and J are TRBV6-5 and TRBJ1-1; 9 bases line up with TRBD1. The CDR3 loop spans 15 amino acids. V shed 5 bases, J shed 4 bases, and the junction held 8 bases outside the gene matches. The germline V gene encodes CDR1 MNHEY and CDR2 SVGAGI. CDR3: CASSKGQGRITEAFF. CDR3 nucleotide sequence: TGTGCCAGCAGTAAGGGACAGGGAAGGATCACTGAAGCTTTCTTT.

The chain joins TRBV9 to TRBJ2-5, with a tentative D call TRBD1 (6 bases). The V gene lost 4 bases and the J gene lost 1 base, with 17 bases spanning the gap. CDR1 SGDLS and CDR2 YYNGEE come from the germline V gene. The CDR3 is made up of 16 amino acids. The CDR3, as DNA: TGTGCCAGCAGCCTTGGCGGACAGCTCAGCCAAGAGACCCAGTACTTC. It is translated as CASSLGGQLSQETQYF.

This chain links TRBV5-4 with TRBJ2-2; D may be TRBD2 (5 bases). This CDR3 has 16 amino acids. The germline V gene encodes CDR1 SGHNT and CDR2 YYREEE (reference sequence). V lost 1 base and J 7 bases, leaving 17 bases between the germline ends. The CDR3 sequence: CASSLQANFRGGELFF. CDR3 nucleotide sequence: TGTGCCAGCAGCTTGCAGGCCAATTTTCGGGGCGGGGAGCTGTTTTTT.

The chain is built from TRBV5-4 and TRBJ1-3; the match to TRBD1 covers 8 bases. The CDR3 totals 15 residues. Germline V gives CDR1 SGHNT, CDR2 YYREEE (reference sequence). The V gene end was trimmed by 4 bases and the J gene end by 3 bases; junction bases not matched to a gene: 6. This chain's CDR3 is CASSPDRAVGNTIYF. The CDR3 nucleotides read TGTGCCAGCAGCCCGGACAGGGCCGTTGGAAACACCATATATTTT. Complete variable domain (other parts from reference TRBV5-4 and TRBJ1-3): ETGVTQSPTHLIKTRGQQVTLRCSSQSGHNTVSWYQQALGQGPQFIFQYYREEENGRGNFPPRFSGLQFPNYSSELNVNALELDDSALYLCASSPDRAVGNTIYFGEGSWLTVV.

This sequence joins TRBV9 and TRBJ1-2, with D possibly TRBD1 on 5 matching bases. The ends were cut back, 3 bases at V and 5 bases at J, with 20 bases in the middle. CDR1 and CDR2 (germline): SGDLS, YYNGEE. The length of the CDR3 is 16 residues. CDR3 coding DNA: TGTGCCAGCAGCGCGGGATCCGGGACCGGGGTTTATGGCTACACCTTC. This gives the protein CASSAGSGTGVYGYTF.

Details on this clone: The junction shows a germline mismatch at one end, possibly a read error. V gene TRBV16 combines with J gene TRBJ2-3, with D tentatively TRBD1 (5 bases). Germline CDR1 and CDR2: KGHSY and FQNENV. The CDR3 covers 14 residues. CDR3 region: CASTQGVLTDTQYF. CDR3 DNA sequence: TGTGCCAGCACCCAAGGGGTCCTCACAGATACGCAGTATTTT.

J is TRBJ2-2 and V is TRBV6-5; 7 bases align to TRBD1. The trim removed 6 bases at V and 1 base at J, leaving 5 bases unmatched. Looked up from germline, CDR1 is MNHEY and CDR2 is SVGAGI. This CDR3 region has 15 residues. CDR3 sequence: CASSRQGVNTGELFF. The CDR3 nucleotides are TGTGCCAGCAGCCGACAGGGAGTGAACACCGGGGAGCTGTTTTTT.

The chain recombines TRBV5-5 with TRBJ1-6, with TRBD1 identical over 7 bases. Trimming removed 4 bases from V and 3 bases from J; junction bases left unmatched: 4. This CDR3 has 15 amino acids. From germline, CDR1 is SGHKS and CDR2 YYEKEE (reference sequence). The CDR3 loop reads CASSVGTVYNSPLHF. The DNA of the CDR3 is TGTGCCAGCAGCGTGGGGACAGTCTATAATTCACCCCTCCACTTT.

This clone was counted only a few times. The CDR3 nucleotides are TGTGCCAGTAGTATAGATCGGGGGGCGCGGGTCAATCAGCCCCAGCATTTT. As protein: CASSIDRGARVNQPQHF. The chain links TRBV19 to TRBJ1-5; the D gene is possibly TRBD1 (6 bases). The CDR3 spans 17 residues. The V gene's germline CDR1 is LNHDA and CDR2 SQIVND (reference sequence). Trimming pared 0 bases from V and 3 bases from J, leaving 15 bases between.

The chain is built from TRBV30 and TRBJ1-6; 11 nucleotides line up with TRBD1. There are 15 residues in the CDR3. The ends lost 0 bases at V and 10 bases at J; junction bases unmatched: 5. CDR1 and CDR2 from the germline V gene are GTSNPN and SVGIG (reference sequence). Here the CDR3 reads CAWSVTGTGGSPLHF. CDR3 DNA: TGTGCCTGGAGTGTTACCGGGACAGGGGGGTCACCCCTCCACTTT.

V gene TRBV21-1 combines with J gene TRBJ1-2; TRBD1, the D gene given by the table, was not confirmed from the DNA. TRBV21-1 is an annotated pseudogene. This CDR3 comprises 14 residues. The CDR3 sequence is CASKRGRGLYGYTF. DNA of the CDR3: TGTGCCAGCAAAAGGGGCAGGGGGCTCTATGGCTACACCTTC.

This clone was seen a single time. J is TRBJ2-7 and V is TRBV5-6; D not resolved. The length of the CDR3 is 16 residues. Germline lookup yields CDR1 SGHDT and CDR2 YYEEEE. The V end lost 4 bases, the J end lost 2 bases, and 19 bases lay between the germline ends. This CDR3 is CASSLSHRTVTYEQYF. DNA of the CDR3: TGTGCCAGCAGCCTCTCCCATCGGACCGTCACCTACGAGCAGTACTTC.

This clone came up a few times. The chain is built from TRBV24-1 and TRBJ2-7, with 9 bases fitting TRBD1. Trimming removed 3 bases from V and 4 bases from J; junction bases left unmatched: 6. The CDR3 totals 15 residues. Looked up from germline, CDR1 is KGHDR and CDR2 is SFDVKD. The CDR3 here is CATSDPGQGGYEQYF. CDR3 nucleotide sequence: TGTGCCACCAGTGATCCGGGACAGGGAGGATACGAGCAGTACTTC.

V and J are TRBV4-3 and TRBJ2-1; D may be TRBD1 (7 bases). CDR3 length equals 18 residues. Looked up from germline, CDR1 is LGHNA and CDR2 is YSLEER. V was trimmed by 0 bases and J by 6 bases, leaving 21 bases between them. The CDR3 loop is CASSQDTRRAQGGNEQFF. The CDR3 bases are TGCGCCAGCAGCCAAGATACAAGGAGGGCCCAGGGGGGCAATGAGCAGTTCTTC.

The J gene is TRBJ1-6, the V gene TRBV5-6; D gene uncertain. In germline, CDR1 is SGHDT, CDR2 YYEEEE. This CDR3 contains 12 residues. With 3 bases removed from V and 10 bases from J, the gap between germline ends came to 8 bases. The CDR3 nucleotides are TGTGCCAGCAGCTCCGTGGGCTCACCCCTCCACTTT. Translation: CASSSVGSPLHF. Using reference TRBV5-6 and TRBJ1-6 for the parts outside the CDR3, the full variable domain is DAGVTQSPTHLIKTRGQQVTLRCSPKSGHDTVSWYQQALGQGPQFIFQYYEEEERQRGNFPDRFSGHQFPNYSSELNVNALLLGDSALYLCASSSVGSPLHFGNGTRLTVT.

J is TRBJ1-1 and V is TRBV3-1 (or the pseudogene TRBV3-2), with unresolved D. Looked up from germline, CDR1 is LGHDT and CDR2 is YNNKEL (reference sequence). V lost 1 base, J lost 4 bases, and 4 bases lay in between. The CDR3 sequence is 12 residues long. Written as DNA, the CDR3 is TGTGCCAGCAGCCAAGTGGGCACTGAAGCTTTCTTT. Encoded protein: CASSQVGTEAFF.

V and J are TRBV11-2 and TRBJ2-7; D is ambiguous. This CDR3 spans 11 amino acids. CDR1 is SGHAT, CDR2 FQNNGV, per germline. V lost 4 bases to trimming and J lost 2 bases, with 3 bases between them. The DNA for the CDR3 is TGTGCCAGCAGCTCCGCCTACGAGCAGTACTTC. Protein sequence: CASSSAYEQYF. Using reference TRBV11-2 and TRBJ2-7 for the parts outside the CDR3, the full variable domain is EAGVAQSPRYKIIEKRQSVAFWCNPISGHATLYWYQQILGQGPKLLIQFQNNGVVDDSQLPKDRFSAERLKGVDSTLKIQPAKLEDSAVYLCASSSAYEQYFGPGTRLTVT.

The chain couples TRBV19 to TRBJ1-4; 8 bases map to TRBD1. Trimming removed 9 bases from V and 3 bases from J; junction bases left unmatched: 15. CDR1 is LNHDA and CDR2 is SQIVND in the germline V gene (reference sequence). CDR3 length: 17 residues. The CDR3 nucleotides are TGTGCCAGCCAGGGGGACAGGCGGAAATCTGCTAATGAAAAACTGTTTTTT. Protein product: CASQGDRRKSANEKLFF.

The chain joins TRBV28 to TRBJ1-3; D gene uncertain. V lost 4 bases, J lost 4 bases, and 17 bases lay in between. The CDR3 spans 16 residues. Germline loops: CDR1 MDHEN, CDR2 SYDVKM. The CDR3 here is CASSSENGVGGNTIYF. The DNA of the CDR3 is TGTGCCAGCAGTTCTGAAAATGGGGTTGGGGGAAACACCATATATTTT.

This chain uses TRBV7-6 with TRBJ2-7; D assignment may be TRBD1 or TRBD2 (5 bases each). CDR1 and CDR2 (germline): SGHVS, FNYEAQ. V lost 4 bases and J 7 bases, leaving 23 bases between the germline ends. CDR3 length: 16 residues. The CDR3 DNA is TGTGCCAGCAGCTCCCCCCGGGTGGGGGTCCCGGGTGAGCAGTACTTC. Its protein product is CASSSPRVGVPGEQYF.

V and J are TRBV6-1 and TRBJ1-2; a possible D gene is TRBD1 (6 bases). Germline-derived CDR1 and CDR2 are MNHNS and SASEGT. The CDR3 sequence is 14 residues long. Trimming took 3 bases from V and 8 from J, leaving 16 bases between them. CDR3 sequence: CASSDLQGMNGYTF. The CDR3 DNA reads as TGTGCCAGCAGTGATTTGCAGGGGATGAACGGCTACACCTTC.

In this sample, this clone turned up many times. The rearrangement uses TRBV4-3 and TRBJ1-1; unclear D gene. Germline CDR1 is LGHNA and CDR2 is YSLEER. CDR3 size: 17 residues. V lost 0 bases to trimming and J lost 3 bases, with 17 bases between them. CDR3 protein: CASSQDSAPLTDTEAFF. The CDR3 region has the DNA TGCGCCAGCAGCCAAGATTCGGCCCCCCTAACGGACACTGAAGCTTTCTTT.